This T cell receptor (beta chain) was profiled in a study of spatial heterogeneity in lung cancer. In this sample, this clonotype turned up many times. V was clipped by 4 bases and J by 1 base, with 7 bases between them. This CDR3 region has 13 residues. The germline V gene encodes CDR1 LGHDT and CDR2 YNNKEL (reference sequence). Via MiXCR, TCRdb re-called the 5' RACE reads, giving one row per CDR3 protein. There are some 7,700 distinct CDR3 sequences in the sample; 15% to 18% occur only once, and about 16% lies in the top ten. Time point here: sample taken at primary tumor resection. Unsorted whole RNA from tumor, nontumor lung or frozen PBMC underwent sequencing.

Material: normal lung tissue next to the tumor, obtained at surgery. This receptor was identified in a male donor with early-stage non-small cell lung cancer. The rearrangement links TRBV3-1 to TRBJ1-1; D unclear. The CDR3 sequence: CASSPTQNTEAFF. CDR3 DNA: TGTGCCAGCAGCCCGACCCAGAACACTGAAGCTTTCTTT. Full variable domain (remainder filled in from reference TRBV3-1 and TRBJ1-1): DTAVSQTPKYLVTQMGNDKSIKCEQNLGHDTMYWYKQDSKKFLKIMFSYNNKELIINETVPNRFSPKSPDKAHLNLHINSLELGDSAVYFCASSPTQNTEAFFGQGTRLTVV.